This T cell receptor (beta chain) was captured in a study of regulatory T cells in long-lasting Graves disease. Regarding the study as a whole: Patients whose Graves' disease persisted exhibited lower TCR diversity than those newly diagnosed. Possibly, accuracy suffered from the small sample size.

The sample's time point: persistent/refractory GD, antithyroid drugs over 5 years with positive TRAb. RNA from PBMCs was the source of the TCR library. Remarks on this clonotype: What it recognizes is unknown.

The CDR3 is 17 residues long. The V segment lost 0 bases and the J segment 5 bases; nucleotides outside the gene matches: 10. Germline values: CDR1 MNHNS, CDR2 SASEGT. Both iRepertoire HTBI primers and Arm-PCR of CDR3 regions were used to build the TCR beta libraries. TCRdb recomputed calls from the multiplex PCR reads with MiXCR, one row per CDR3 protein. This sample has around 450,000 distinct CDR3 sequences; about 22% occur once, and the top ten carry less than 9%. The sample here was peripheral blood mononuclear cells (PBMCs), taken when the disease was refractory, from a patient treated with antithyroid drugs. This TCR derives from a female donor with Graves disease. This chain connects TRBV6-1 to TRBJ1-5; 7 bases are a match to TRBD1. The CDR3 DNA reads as TGTGCCAGCAGTGAAGCGGAAATGACAGGGTTCGATCAGCCCCAGCATTTT. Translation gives CASSEAEMTGFDQPQHF.